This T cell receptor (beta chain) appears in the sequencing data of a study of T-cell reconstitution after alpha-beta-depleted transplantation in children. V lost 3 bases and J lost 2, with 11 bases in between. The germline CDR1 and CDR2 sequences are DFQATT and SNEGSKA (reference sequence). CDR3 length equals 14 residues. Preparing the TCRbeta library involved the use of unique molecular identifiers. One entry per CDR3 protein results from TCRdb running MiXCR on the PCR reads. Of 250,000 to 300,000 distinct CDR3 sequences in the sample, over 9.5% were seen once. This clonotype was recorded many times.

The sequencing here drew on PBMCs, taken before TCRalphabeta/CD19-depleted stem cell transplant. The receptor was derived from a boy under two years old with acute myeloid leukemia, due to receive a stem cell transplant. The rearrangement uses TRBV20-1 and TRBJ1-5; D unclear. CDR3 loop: CSARVDTRNQPQHF. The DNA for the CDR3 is TGCAGTGCTAGGGTAGACACTCGCAATCAGCCCCAGCATTTT.